A selection of T cell receptor beta chains follows, all from one sample in a study of blood T cell repertoires in COVID-19. This table comes from immunoSEQ multiplex PCR, and its TCRdb copy is limited to in-frame clones, with some not included. The sample lists approximately 220,000 clones, about four fifths occurring once. Sequencing was performed on PBMCs or T cells enriched from blood (not recorded which). The receptors derive from a woman aged 40 to 55 who had been exposed to COVID-19. CDR3s include the opening cysteine and the closing phenylalanine or tryptophan. The order of the fields is V gene, CDR3 length, J gene, D gene, clone size, CDR3 DNA, CDR3 protein. The D gene is left open where the match is weak. Size values are once, few and many counts, or a class for expanded clones, and some rows have none.

V gene: TRBV5-1
CDR3 length: 16
J gene: TRBJ2-2
D gene: TRBD2
clone size: few
CDR3 DNA: TGCGCCAGCAGCCCGATAGCGGGGGGGCCCACCGGGGAGCTGTTTTTT
CDR3 protein: CASSPIAGGPTGELFF

V gene: TRBV7-6
CDR3 length: 14
J gene: TRBJ1-1
D gene: TRBD1
clone size: .
CDR3 DNA: TGTGCCAGCAGCCCGGGACAGGCGAACACTGAAGCTTTCTTT
CDR3 protein: CASSPGQANTEAFF

V gene: TRBV4-2
CDR3 length: 15
J gene: TRBJ1-6
D gene: .
clone size: .
CDR3 DNA: TGTGCCAGCAGCCAAACGATAGGGAGTAATTCACCCCTCCACTTT
CDR3 protein: CASSQTIGSNSPLHF

V gene: TRBV27
CDR3 length: 16
J gene: TRBJ1-4
D gene: .
clone size: .
CDR3 DNA: TGTGCCAGCAGTCAAGGGCCTTCCCTCGGGATTGAAAAACTGTTTTTT
CDR3 protein: CASSQGPSLGIEKLFF

V gene: TRBV2
CDR3 length: 13
J gene: TRBJ1-6
D gene: .
clone size: .
CDR3 DNA: TGTGCCAGCATGAGGGAATTTAATTCACCCCTCCACTTT
CDR3 protein: CASMREFNSPLHF

V gene: TRBV27
CDR3 length: 16
J gene: TRBJ1-1
D gene: .
clone size: .
CDR3 DNA: TGTGCCAGCAGTTTCAAAGGCCCGGACAGTAGCACTGAAGCTTTCTTT
CDR3 protein: CASSFKGPDSSTEAFF

V gene: TRBV6-5
CDR3 length: 14
J gene: TRBJ2-2
D gene: TRBD2
clone size: .
CDR3 DNA: TGTGCCAGCACTAGCGGGGATCACACCGGGGAGCTGTTTTTT
CDR3 protein: CASTSGDHTGELFF

V gene: TRBV19
CDR3 length: 11
J gene: TRBJ2-5
D gene: .
clone size: .
CDR3 DNA: TGTGCCAGTAGGACAGACGAGACCCAGTACTTC
CDR3 protein: CASRTDETQYF

V gene: TRBV5-1
CDR3 length: 18
J gene: TRBJ2-1
D gene: TRBD2
clone size: .
CDR3 DNA: TGCGCCAGCAGCCTAGGACTAGCGGCCCTATCTTCTTACAATGAGCAGTTCTTC
CDR3 protein: CASSLGLAALSSYNEQFF

V gene: TRBV6-5
CDR3 length: 14
J gene: TRBJ1-5
D gene: .
clone size: .
CDR3 DNA: TGTGCCAGCAGTTACGGTCAGGCTTCGGAGCCCCAGCATTTT
CDR3 protein: CASSYGQASEPQHF

V gene: TRBV3-1/TRBV3-2
CDR3 length: 14
J gene: TRBJ2-7
D gene: TRBD1
clone size: .
CDR3 DNA: TGTGCCAGCAGCCGTGGGACAGGGTTCAGTCAGCAGTACTTC
CDR3 protein: CASSRGTGFSQQYF

V gene: TRBV9
CDR3 length: 16
J gene: TRBJ2-3
D gene: TRBD1
clone size: .
CDR3 DNA: TGTGCCAGCAGCGTAGAGGAACAGGGGGCAGCAGATACGCAGTATTTT
CDR3 protein: CASSVEEQGAADTQYF

V gene: TRBV28
CDR3 length: 14
J gene: TRBJ2-3
D gene: .
clone size: .
CDR3 DNA: TGTGCCAGCAGCAAGGGGGGGGCTTTAGATACGCAGTATTTT
CDR3 protein: CASSKGGALDTQYF

V gene: TRBV19
CDR3 length: 16
J gene: TRBJ2-2
D gene: TRBD1
clone size: .
CDR3 DNA: TGTGCCAGTAGTTTCCAAGGGGGCTCGAACACCGGGGAGCTGTTTTTT
CDR3 protein: CASSFQGGSNTGELFF

V gene: TRBV11-3
CDR3 length: 14
J gene: TRBJ2-2
D gene: .
clone size: .
CDR3 DNA: TGTGCCAGCAGCTTAGCACAAAACACCGGGGAGCTGTTTTTT
CDR3 protein: CASSLAQNTGELFF

V gene: TRBV4-3
CDR3 length: 14
J gene: TRBJ2-7
D gene: TRBD1
clone size: .
CDR3 DNA: TGCGCCAGCAGCCCCGCAGGACAGGGGGACGAGCAGTACTTC
CDR3 protein: CASSPAGQGDEQYF

V gene: TRBV19
CDR3 length: 14
J gene: TRBJ1-2
D gene: .
clone size: .
CDR3 DNA: TGTGCCAGTAGTATAGGGGCCGGGAGCTATGGCTACACCTTC
CDR3 protein: CASSIGAGSYGYTF

V gene: TRBV7-3
CDR3 length: 13
J gene: TRBJ2-1
D gene: TRBD2
clone size: .
CDR3 DNA: TGTGCCAGCAGCTTAAGGACTAGCGATGAGCAGTTCTTC
CDR3 protein: CASSLRTSDEQFF

V gene: TRBV27
CDR3 length: 12
J gene: TRBJ2-1
D gene: TRBD2
clone size: .
CDR3 DNA: TGTGCCAGCTTCGAGCGGGGGGGCGTGGAGTTCTTC
CDR3 protein: CASFERGGVEFF

V gene: TRBV5-1
CDR3 length: 17
J gene: TRBJ1-1
D gene: TRBD1
clone size: few
CDR3 DNA: TGCGCCAGCAGCTTGGGGGCTTTACAGGGGTCGGGGACTGAAGCTTTCTTT
CDR3 protein: CASSLGALQGSGTEAFF

V gene: TRBV19
CDR3 length: 14
J gene: TRBJ1-5
D gene: .
clone size: .
CDR3 DNA: TGTGCCAGCGCTGCCGGGGGGAGCAATCAGCCCCAGCATTTT
CDR3 protein: CASAAGGSNQPQHF

V gene: TRBV7-2
CDR3 length: 15
J gene: TRBJ2-7
D gene: TRBD2
clone size: .
CDR3 DNA: TGTGCCAGCAGCTCTCCACGGGGGGACTCCTACGAGCAGTACTTC
CDR3 protein: CASSSPRGDSYEQYF

V gene: TRBV7-2
CDR3 length: 16
J gene: TRBJ2-7
D gene: TRBD2
clone size: .
CDR3 DNA: TGTGCCAGCAGCTTAGCTAGCGGGGGGGCGACCTACGAGCAGTACTTC
CDR3 protein: CASSLASGGATYEQYF

V gene: TRBV4-2
CDR3 length: 15
J gene: TRBJ1-5
D gene: .
clone size: .
CDR3 DNA: TGTGCCAGCAGCCAATTCGTTGGGGCCGATCAGCCCCAGCATTTT
CDR3 protein: CASSQFVGADQPQHF

V gene: TRBV6-1
CDR3 length: 17
J gene: TRBJ2-6
D gene: .
clone size: .
CDR3 DNA: TGTGCCAGCAGTGAAGGTCTGGGGACAACTGGGGCCAACGTCCTGACTTTC
CDR3 protein: CASSEGLGTTGANVLTF

V gene: TRBV6-5
CDR3 length: 14
J gene: TRBJ2-5
D gene: TRBD1
clone size: .
CDR3 DNA: TGTGCCAGCAGTTCGTCAGGGGGCTGGGAGACCCAGTACTTC
CDR3 protein: CASSSSGGWETQYF

V gene: TRBV10-3
CDR3 length: 15
J gene: TRBJ2-3
D gene: TRBD2
clone size: few
CDR3 DNA: TGTGCCATCAGTCGAGGGACTAGCGCCACAGATACGCAGTATTTT
CDR3 protein: CAISRGTSATDTQYF

V gene: TRBV2
CDR3 length: 17
J gene: TRBJ1-1
D gene: TRBD1
clone size: .
CDR3 DNA: TGTGCCAGCAGCTCCCAGGGGGTTGGGGTAAGGTACACTGAAGCTTTCTTT
CDR3 protein: CASSSQGVGVRYTEAFF

V gene: TRBV28
CDR3 length: 20
J gene: TRBJ1-1
D gene: TRBD1
clone size: .
CDR3 DNA: TGTGCCAGCAGTTTAGACCCCCCTGGGGTACAGGGGAGGTCTTACACTGAAGCTTTCTTT
CDR3 protein: CASSLDPPGVQGRSYTEAFF

V gene: TRBV6-5
CDR3 length: 14
J gene: TRBJ1-1
D gene: .
clone size: .
CDR3 DNA: TGTGCCAGCAGTTATGGAGGTATGAACACTGAAGCTTTCTTT
CDR3 protein: CASSYGGMNTEAFF

V gene: TRBV3-1/TRBV3-2
CDR3 length: 14
J gene: TRBJ1-4
D gene: .
clone size: .
CDR3 DNA: TGTGCCAGCAGCCAAAAAGTGCCGGGTGAAAAACTGTTTTTT
CDR3 protein: CASSQKVPGEKLFF

V gene: TRBV3-1/TRBV3-2
CDR3 length: 13
J gene: TRBJ1-4
D gene: .
clone size: .
CDR3 DNA: TGTGCCAGCAGCCTGACAGGAGGTGAAAAACTGTTTTTT
CDR3 protein: CASSLTGGEKLFF

V gene: TRBV19
CDR3 length: 16
J gene: TRBJ2-6
D gene: .
clone size: .
CDR3 DNA: TGTGCCAGTAGCCCACCACACCCCCTCGGGGCCAACGTCCTGACTTTC
CDR3 protein: CASSPPHPLGANVLTF

V gene: TRBV18
CDR3 length: 16
J gene: TRBJ1-1
D gene: TRBD1
clone size: .
CDR3 DNA: TGTGCCAGCTCCACAAACTTCGGACAGGGGTCCACTGAAGCTTTCTTT
CDR3 protein: CASSTNFGQGSTEAFF

V gene: TRBV15
CDR3 length: 18
J gene: TRBJ2-6
D gene: .
clone size: .
CDR3 DNA: TGTGCCACCAGCAGAGTTCGCGGGCGGAGCTCTGGGGCCAACGTCCTGACTTTC
CDR3 protein: CATSRVRGRSSGANVLTF

V gene: TRBV7-9
CDR3 length: 17
J gene: TRBJ2-2
D gene: TRBD2
clone size: .
CDR3 DNA: TGTGCCAGCAGCCCGTCTCTCAGCGGGGCCCGTCCCGGGGAGCTGTTTTTT
CDR3 protein: CASSPSLSGARPGELFF

V gene: TRBV29-1
CDR3 length: 14
J gene: TRBJ2-7
D gene: TRBD1
clone size: .
CDR3 DNA: TGCAGCGTGGGGACAGTCGGATTAGCCTACGAGCAGTACTTC
CDR3 protein: CSVGTVGLAYEQYF

V gene: TRBV2
CDR3 length: 12
J gene: TRBJ2-3
D gene: .
clone size: .
CDR3 DNA: TGTGCCAGCAAGGCAGGGGTATCTACGCAGTATTTT
CDR3 protein: CASKAGVSTQYF

V gene: TRBV7-3
CDR3 length: 9
J gene: TRBJ2-3
D gene: .
clone size: .
CDR3 DNA: TGTGCTAAAAAAGATACGCAGTATTTT
CDR3 protein: CAKKDTQYF

V gene: TRBV7-3
CDR3 length: 13
J gene: TRBJ2-1
D gene: .
clone size: .
CDR3 DNA: TGTGCCAGCAGCGTCCGACAAGACAATGAGCAGTTCTTC
CDR3 protein: CASSVRQDNEQFF

V gene: TRBV6-5
CDR3 length: 15
J gene: TRBJ1-4
D gene: TRBD1
clone size: once
CDR3 DNA: TGTGCCAGCAGTCCAAGGACAGGTCAGAATGAAAAACTGTTTTTT
CDR3 protein: CASSPRTGQNEKLFF

V gene: TRBV10-3
CDR3 length: 13
J gene: TRBJ2-7
D gene: TRBD1
clone size: .
CDR3 DNA: TGTGCCATCAGTGGGGGACAGGCTTACGAGCAGTACTTC
CDR3 protein: CAISGGQAYEQYF

V gene: TRBV29-1
CDR3 length: 12
J gene: TRBJ2-7
D gene: TRBD2
clone size: .
CDR3 DNA: TGCAGCGTCGAATGGCCGGGGGGCGAGCAGTACTTC
CDR3 protein: CSVEWPGGEQYF